The 8 T cell receptor beta chains presented below share a single source sample, sequenced in a study of cytomegalovirus exposure and HLA in healthy donors. The study ran its PCR with 60 Vbeta and 13 Jbeta primers. Using immunoSEQ multiplex PCR, the repertoire was profiled, and TCRdb retains in-frame clones only, with some absent. Of over 130,000 clones listed, about four fifths were seen once; the top ten hold approximately 2.4%. The material sequenced was PBMCs. The source is a male donor in good health and CMV-seronegative.

This clone came up once. The chain carries TRBV6-6 and TRBJ2-7; perhaps TRBD1 as D (6 bases). This CDR3 is built from 15 residues. In germline, CDR1 is MNHNY, CDR2 SVGAGI (reference sequence). The V end was cut by 7 bases, the J end by 0 bases, with 16 bases between. This CDR3 reads CASNIGQPTSYEQYF. The CDR3 DNA is TGTGCCAGCAATATAGGACAGCCTACCTCCTACGAGCAGTACTTC.

The chain uses TRBV15 and TRBJ1-2; TRBD1 is a possible D gene (5 bases). Germline V gives CDR1 LNHNV, CDR2 YYDKDF (reference sequence). The V and J ends lost 1 base and 2 bases respectively, with 11 bases between them. The CDR3 extends over 15 amino acids. Here the CDR3 reads CATSRAGFRNYGYTF. The CDR3 DNA reads TGTGCCACCAGCAGAGCAGGGTTCCGGAACTATGGCTACACCTTC.

The rearrangement joins TRBV7-9 to TRBJ2-1; TRBD2 matches 12 bases. This CDR3 region has 15 residues. The V and J ends lost 5 bases and 8 bases, in that order; junction bases with no gene match: 7. CDR1 is SEHNR and CDR2 is FQNEAQ in the germline V gene (reference sequence). Written as DNA, the CDR3 is TGTGCCAGCAGCCGATGGACTAGCGGGGCCGATGAGCAGTTCTTC. This sequence encodes CASSRWTSGADEQFF.

This chain joins TRBV6-6 and TRBJ2-3; 9 nucleotides align to TRBD2. The J segment lost 5 bases and the V segment lost 6 bases, leaving 12 bases of the junction unmatched. The germline CDR1 and CDR2 sequences are MNHNY and SVGAGI (reference sequence). This CDR3 contains 16 residues. Written as DNA, the CDR3 is TGTGCCAGCAGCCCAGGGGCTAGCGGGAAGGGAGATACGCAGTATTTT. Its translation is CASSPGASGKGDTQYF.

The chain links TRBV30 to TRBJ2-5; 8 bases are shared with TRBD2. The length of the CDR3 is 18 residues. The V gene end was trimmed by 0 bases and the J gene end by 5 bases; junction bases not matched to a gene: 17. Germline loops: CDR1 GTSNPN, CDR2 SVGIG (reference sequence). DNA for the CDR3: TGTGCCTGGAGTGTAAGGAAACGCAGCGGGGGTGGAAGGGAGACCCAGTACTTC. It encodes CAWSVRKRSGGGRETQYF. Looking up the rest from reference TRBV30 and TRBJ2-5 gives the full variable domain: SQTIHQWPATLVQPVGSPLSLECTVEGTSNPNLYWYRQAAGRGLQLLFYSVGIGQISSEVPQNLSASRPQDRQFILSSKKLLLSDSGFYLCAWSVRKRSGGGRETQYFGPGTRLLVL.

The V call is TRBV19, the J call TRBJ1-5, with D maybe TRBD1 (5 bases). Germline assignment: CDR1 LNHDA and CDR2 SQIVND (reference sequence). This CDR3 is built from 15 residues. Trimming shortened V by 3 bases and J by 7 bases, and 16 bases separated the two germline ends. The DNA of the CDR3 is TGTGCCAGTAGTATGGTATACGGGGGGACGCAGCCCCAGCATTTT. Encoded protein: CASSMVYGGTQPQHF.

This rearrangement joins TRBV7-8 to TRBJ2-7; 10 nucleotides match TRBD1. The germline CDR1 and CDR2 sequences are SGHVS and FQNEAQ. The ends lost 4 bases at V and 4 bases at J; junction bases unmatched: 10. This CDR3 contains 16 residues. The CDR3 here is CASSSPPTGGDYEQYF. In DNA, the CDR3 is TGTGCCAGCAGCTCACCACCGACAGGGGGCGATTACGAGCAGTACTTC.

V gene TRBV6-5 combines with J gene TRBJ2-5, with 11 bases that match TRBD1. This CDR3 has 14 residues. J gave up 3 bases and V 6 bases, and 3 bases lay outside the gene matches. Germline V CDR1 and CDR2: MNHEY, SVGAGI. CDR3 in amino acids: CASRDRGLKETQYF. CDR3 DNA: TGTGCCAGCAGGGACAGGGGGCTAAAAGAGACCCAGTACTTC.